This TCR beta chain was found in a study of cytomegalovirus exposure and HLA in healthy donors. Study-level points and caveats: Excluded: some indistinguishable V segments such as TRBV6-2 and TRBV6-3. The study recorded around 160 TCR beta chains that were cytomegalovirus-associated. The authors considered a cluster of highly shared sequence variants likely to be a sequencing artifact.

Points on this clone: Its specificity is unknown.

J was trimmed by 3 bases and V by 1 base; bases with no gene match: 3. This CDR3 comprises 15 residues. CDR1 and CDR2 (germline): MGHRA, YSYEKL. Researchers ran the PCR with 60 Vbeta and 13 Jbeta primers. Per the original methods: Per a later analysis, the number of unique TCR beta chains was roughly 80 million, of which roughly 9.9 million were shared. Some clones are missing from TCRdb's copy, which holds only in-frame ones; the method was immunoSEQ multiplex PCR. V, J and clone size are those of that table, while D and trimming were read from the DNA. Among approximately 120,000 clones listed, 75% to 85% were seen once.

V is TRBV4-1 and J is TRBJ2-5, with TRBD1 identical over 9 bases. The specimen sequenced was PBMCs. The TCR sequence derives from a man aged 45-65 years in good health and CMV-seronegative. Here the CDR3 reads CASSQGDRVKETQYF. DNA for the CDR3: TGCGCCAGCAGCCAAGGGGACAGGGTTAAAGAGACCCAGTACTTC.